These T cell receptor beta chains were read from a single sample in a study of blood T cell repertoires in COVID-19. Some clones are missing from TCRdb's copy, which holds only in-frame ones; the method was immunoSEQ multiplex PCR. The table lists over 200,000 clones, more than 85% of them singletons, with around 2.6% in the top ten. Sequencing was performed on peripheral blood. These receptors originate from a person aged 18 to 30 with COVID-19, enrolled during active disease. The CDR3 runs from the conserved cysteine through the conserved F or W. A D gene is named only where the DNA matches it firmly. Clone size, where shown, is once, few, many, or a class for clones that have expanded.

j_call	d_call	clone_size	v_call	cdr3_aa	cdr3_nt
TRBJ1-3	-	-	TRBV6-1	CASSEVGVGGNTIYF	TGTGCCAGCAGTGAAGTAGGGGTCGGGGGAAACACCATATATTTT
TRBJ1-5	-	-	TRBV15	CATSGGNSNQPQHF	TGTGCCACCAGCGGGGGGAATAGCAATCAGCCCCAGCATTTT
TRBJ2-3	TRBD1	once	TRBV5-8	CASSRDRGRDTQYF	TGTGCCAGCAGTCGGGACAGGGGAAGAGATACGCAGTATTTT
TRBJ2-5	-	once	TRBV25-1	CASSDPWESTFLVETQYF	TGTGCCAGCAGTGACCCGTGGGAGTCGACGTTTTTAGTAGAGACCCAGTACTTC
TRBJ1-5	-	few	TRBV2	CASGRDGNQPQHF	TGTGCCAGCGGGCGGGACGGAAATCAGCCCCAGCATTTT
TRBJ1-1	-	-	TRBV3-1/TRBV3-2	CASSPGTQRAFF	TGTGCCAGCAGCCCCGGGACACAGAGAGCTTTCTTT
TRBJ2-1	-	-	TRBV9	CASSVGRGSYNEQFF	TGTGCCAGCAGCGTGGGTCGGGGGTCCTACAATGAGCAGTTCTTC
TRBJ1-1	-	-	TRBV5-6	CASSPRAGLDTEAFF	TGTGCCAGCAGCCCTCGAGCGGGGTTGGACACTGAAGCTTTCTTT
TRBJ2-6	-	-	TRBV21-1	CASSKEARGTGGLPGANVLTF	TGTGCCAGCAGCAAAGAGGCGAGAGGGACAGGGGGCTTACCTGGGGCCAACGTCCTGACTTTC
TRBJ2-7	TRBD2	-	TRBV28	CASSPSGRVTYEQYF	TGTGCCAGCAGTCCTAGCGGGAGGGTAACCTACGAGCAGTACTTC
TRBJ2-5	TRBD2	once	TRBV7-9	CASSYAALAGGRSWETQYF	TGTGCCAGCAGCTACGCCGCCCTAGCGGGAGGCCGAAGTTGGGAGACCCAGTACTTC
TRBJ2-1	TRBD2	-	TRBV6-4	CASSEGLAGVLEQFF	TGTGCCAGCAGTGAAGGGCTAGCGGGAGTCCTTGAGCAGTTCTTC
TRBJ2-1	TRBD2	once	TRBV3-1/TRBV3-2	CASSQGTSGTYSYNEQFF	TGTGCCAGCAGCCAAGGGACTAGCGGGACCTACTCCTACAATGAGCAGTTCTTC
TRBJ2-6	-	-	TRBV7-6	CASSLVEAYITGANVLTF	TGTGCCAGCAGCTTAGTTGAGGCTTATATTACTGGGGCCAACGTCCTGACTTTC
TRBJ2-7	TRBD1	-	TRBV5-6	CASRGQQYYEQYF	TGTGCCAGCAGGGGACAGCAATACTACGAGCAGTACTTC
TRBJ2-3	TRBD2	-	TRBV25-1	CASSHSGGRAADTQYF	TGTGCCAGCAGTCATAGTGGCGGGAGGGCCGCAGATACGCAGTATTTT
TRBJ1-2	TRBD1	-	TRBV29-1	CSVQLDRGGYGYTF	TGCAGCGTTCAGTTAGACAGGGGTGGATATGGCTACACCTTC
TRBJ1-6	-	-	TRBV4-3	CASSPSGTRIPPLHF	TGCGCCAGCAGCCCCTCCGGGACACGGATTCCACCCCTCCACTTT
TRBJ1-2	TRBD1	-	TRBV28	CASSFPEGAGYTF	TGTGCCAGCAGTTTCCCGGAGGGGGCTGGCTACACCTTC
TRBJ2-7	-	few	TRBV7-6	CASSPEEGIFSYEQYF	TGTGCCAGCAGCCCGGAGGAGGGGATCTTCTCCTACGAGCAGTACTTC
TRBJ1-2	TRBD1	-	TRBV4-1	CASSQEWTGNTYGYTF	TGCGCCAGCAGCCAAGAATGGACAGGGAACACCTATGGCTACACCTTC